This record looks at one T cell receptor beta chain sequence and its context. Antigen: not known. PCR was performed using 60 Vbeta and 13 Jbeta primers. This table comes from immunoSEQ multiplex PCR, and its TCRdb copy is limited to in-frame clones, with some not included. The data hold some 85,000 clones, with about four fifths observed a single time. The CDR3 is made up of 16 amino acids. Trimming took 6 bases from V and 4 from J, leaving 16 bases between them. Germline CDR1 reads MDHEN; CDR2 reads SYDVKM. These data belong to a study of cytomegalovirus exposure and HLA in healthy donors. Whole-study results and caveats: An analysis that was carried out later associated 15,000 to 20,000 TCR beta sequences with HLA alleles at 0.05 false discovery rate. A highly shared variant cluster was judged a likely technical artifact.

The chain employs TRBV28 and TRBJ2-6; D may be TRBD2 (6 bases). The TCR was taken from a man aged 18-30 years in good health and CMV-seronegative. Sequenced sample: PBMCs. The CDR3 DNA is TGTGCCAGCAGCTTGGGCCGCGGGACCGGGGCCAACGTCCTGACTTTC. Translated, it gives CASSLGRGTGANVLTF.